The present T cell receptor beta chain was sequenced within a study of OX40 agonist ivuxolimab in advanced cancers. Study-wide points: It was also the case that some nonresponders had low normalized T-cell clonal expansion. Clonal expansion by week 6 occurred in CD4+ and CD8+ blood T cells (at 0.1 to 3.0 mg/kg).

Worth noting for this clone: What it binds is not known.

The V gene's germline CDR1 is MNHEY and CDR2 SVGAGI. The germline V and J ends were trimmed by 0 bases and 6 bases, with 9 bases remaining between them. The CDR3 has 15 amino acids. This table comes from immunoSEQ multiplex PCR, and its TCRdb copy is limited to in-frame clones, with some not included. The sample contains fewer than 90,000 clones, around 90% of which appear only once. V and J are TRBV6-5 and TRBJ1-6; no clear D. The sequence was collected from an adult with an advanced solid tumor such as melanoma, head and neck, liver or kidney cancer. Here the sequenced sample was CD4+ or CD8+ T cells sorted from blood, taken in a trial of the OX40 agonist ivuxolimab. CDR3 DNA: TGTGCCAGCAGTTACTCGAATCTGATTAATTCACCCCTCCACTTT. As protein: CASSYSNLINSPLHF.